These T cell receptor beta chains were read from a single sample in a study of PD-L1 blockade in urothelial cancer. This table comes from immunoSEQ multiplex PCR, and its TCRdb copy is limited to in-frame clones, with some not included. The sample has approximately 20,000 clones, more than 75% seen once; the top ten hold around 10%. Material: PBMCs, obtained around atezolizumab (anti-PD-L1) treatment. The source is a woman aged 55-70 years with urothelial cancer. Both conserved end residues are part of each CDR3.

V gene,CDR3 protein
TRBV19,CASRPPGTSRYNEQFF
TRBV12-5,CASVSSGGAGELFF
TRBV18,CASSPEGNNQPQHF
TRBV6-6,CASSYSTGEAFF
TRBV6-1,CASTGTSGGLDTQYF
TRBV7-9,CASSATVAGELFF
TRBV27,CASSLSHRGNQPQHF
TRBV4-3,CASSRGLAGVLGQYF
TRBV6-5,CASSLYGSNSPLHF
TRBV28,CASSFGWGRGPPGANVLTF
TRBV6-6,CASSFASAGNTEAFF
TRBV6-5,CASSPGTGPYEQYF
TRBV9,CASSVVGEETQYF
TRBV7-6,CASSFGHPGNTIYF
TRBV10-3,CAISRLEEETQYF
TRBV10-3,CAISETGLSYEQYF